This TCR beta chain is drawn from a study of tumor-infiltrating lymphocytes in primary liver carcinoma. On the study more broadly: Ages ranged from 30 to 69, with HCC or mixed HCC-cholangiocarcinoma.

Germline CDR1 is MNHNY and CDR2 is SVGAGI (reference sequence). The CDR3 contains 18 residues. Extraction of RNA together with DNA used about 17-31 mg of unsorted bulk tissue. Those sampled were patients whose primary liver carcinoma was treated by surgical resection. Study findings and constraints: Top-250-clone fractions were significantly higher in tumors than in blood (p = 0.039). Pairs comparing tumor with adjacent tissue or blood overlapped less than pairs drawn from tumor regions.

On this clonotype itself: Its antigen is unknown. Mismatch with germline at one junction end may stem from a read error.

Total RNA (around 500 ng) served as template for TCR beta cDNA synthesis primed by a constant-region primer. Three nested multiplex PCR rounds, a slightly modified ARM-PCR method, built the TCR beta libraries. Researchers ran the first two PCR rounds for ten to eleven cycles each with TRBV1-TRBV30 forward primers and a C-beta reverse primer. One entry per CDR3 protein, called by TCRdb with MiXCR from the multiplex PCR reads. The sample has some 130,000 distinct CDR3 sequences, 65% to 75% seen once. This rearrangement joins TRBV6-6 to TRBJ2-2; 11 nucleotides align to TRBD2. The sequenced sample consisted of tumor-adjacent normal liver tissue. This sequence was found in an older woman with primary liver carcinoma and hepatitis B virus infection. This chain's CDR3 is CASSYPGTSGLNTGELFF. The CDR3 coding sequence is TGTGCCAGCAGTTACCCAGGGACTAGCGGACTGAACACCGGGGAGCTATTTTTT.